The 23 T cell receptor beta chains below come from one sample, sequenced in a study of CXCR4 blockade with PD-1 therapy in pancreatic cancer. Only in-frame clones appear in the TCRdb table, and some are missing; sequencing was by immunoSEQ multiplex PCR. This sample has thousands of clones, with less than 70% found just once. Material: tumor tissue. The receptors shown here come from a human donor with pancreatic ductal adenocarcinoma.

The chain has TRBV9 and TRBJ1-3; a weak D match, TRBD1 (5 bases). V gave up 3 bases and J gave up 2 bases, with 18 bases separating them. In germline, CDR1 is SGDLS, CDR2 YYNGEE. The CDR3 spans 17 residues. CDR3 sequence: CASSERPGPSTGNTIYF. CDR3 nucleotides: TGTGCCAGCAGCGAGCGACCGGGGCCAAGCACTGGAAACACCATATATTTT.

The chain joins TRBV9 to TRBJ2-7, with a possible D match to TRBD2 (6 bases). V lost 4 bases to trimming and J lost 5 bases, with 13 bases between them. The CDR3 is made up of 13 amino acids. Germline V gene data show CDR1 as SGDLS and CDR2 as YYNGEE. The CDR3 nucleotides read TGTGCCAGCAGCTCTCATGGGGGGAACGAGCAGTACTTC. Its protein product is CASSSHGGNEQYF.

This clone was found a few times. The CDR3 sequence is CASSIHGTGANVLTF. For the CDR3, the DNA is TGTGCCAGTAGTATACACGGGACTGGGGCCAACGTCCTGACTTTC. The chain links TRBV19 to TRBJ2-6; D perhaps matches TRBD2 (5 bases). The CDR3 is made up of 15 amino acids. Between the trimmed V and J ends, which lost 2 bases and 2 bases, there was a span of 7 bases. Looked up from germline, CDR1 is LNHDA and CDR2 is SQIVND (reference sequence).

As DNA, the CDR3 is TGTGCCAGCTCACCGGGGGTATCGCATGAGCAGTTCTTC. Its protein is CASSPGVSHEQFF. This chain links TRBV18 with TRBJ2-1, with D perhaps matching TRBD1 or TRBD2 (5 bases each). Between the trimmed V and J ends, which lost 3 bases and 8 bases, there was a span of 11 bases. The CDR3 is made up of 13 amino acids. Germline assignment: CDR1 KGHSH and CDR2 LQKENI.

This clone was counted a few times. The CDR3 here is CASSLLPDTDTQYF. The CDR3 DNA reads TGTGCCAGCAGCTTATTGCCCGACACAGATACGCAGTATTTT. This rearrangement joins TRBV11-3 to TRBJ2-3; no definite D call. Germline lookup yields CDR1 SGHNT and CDR2 YENEEA. The V end lost 2 bases, the J end lost 2 bases, and 8 bases lay between the germline ends. This CDR3 contains 14 residues.

V and J are TRBV30 and TRBJ2-6, with TRBD1 identical over 9 bases. V dropped 5 bases and J dropped 1; count of bases not matched to a gene: 6. The CDR3 covers 16 residues. Germline CDR1 reads GTSNPN; CDR2 reads SVGIG (reference sequence). Here the CDR3 DNA reads TGTGCCTGGTACGGGACAGGGCCTTCTGGGGCCAACGTCCTGACTTTC. It encodes CAWYGTGPSGANVLTF.

The gene calls are TRBV19 and TRBJ2-5; D call uncertain. Trimming left V 5 bases short and J 7 bases short, with 11 bases between. This CDR3 contains 12 residues. Germline assignment: CDR1 LNHDA and CDR2 SQIVND (reference sequence). CDR3 DNA: TGTGCCAGTAGTCCCGGCACTGGGACCCAGTACTTC. Translating it yields CASSPGTGTQYF. Full variable domain (remainder filled in from reference TRBV19 and TRBJ2-5): DGGITQSPKYLFRKEGQNVTLSCEQNLNHDAMYWYRQDPGQGLRLIYYSQIVNDFQKGDIAEGYSVSREKKESFPLTVTSAQKNPTAFYLCASSPGTGTQYFGPGTRLLVL.

This clone came up once. This sequence joins TRBV28 and TRBJ1-2; D not resolved. Germline loops: CDR1 MDHEN, CDR2 SYDVKM. CDR3 size: 15 residues. Trimming removed 4 bases from V and 2 bases from J, with 14 bases in between. This chain's CDR3 is CASSYLTAGNYGYTF. The CDR3 region has the DNA TGTGCCAGCAGTTACCTCACGGCGGGAAACTATGGCTACACCTTC.

This chain links TRBV18 with TRBJ1-5; D remains unclear. The germline CDR1 and CDR2 sequences are KGHSH and LQKENI. The CDR3 has 13 residues. V dropped 3 bases and J dropped 10 bases, with 13 bases sitting between them. In DNA form, the CDR3 reads TGTGCCAGCTCACCGACCAGAGAGTCTCCCCAGCATTTT. As protein: CASSPTRESPQHF.

The chain joins TRBV28 to TRBJ2-2; 10 nucleotides align to TRBD2. Germline V gene sequence: CDR1 MDHEN, CDR2 SYDVKM. CDR3 size: 15 residues. J gave up 5 bases and V 7 bases, and 7 bases lay outside the gene matches. The CDR3 loop is CASTLGLAATGELFF. CDR3 in DNA: TGTGCCAGCACCCTAGGACTAGCGGCTACCGGGGAGCTGTTTTTT.

The chain has TRBV19 and TRBJ1-1; D gene ambiguous. The CDR3 has 14 amino acids. Trimming left V 3 bases short and J 2 bases short, with 10 bases between. In germline, CDR1 is LNHDA, CDR2 SQIVND (reference sequence). The CDR3 protein is CASSIGVLNTEAFF. The CDR3 coding sequence is TGTGCCAGTAGTATTGGGGTTTTAAACACTGAAGCTTTCTTT.

A few counts support this clone. V gene TRBV25-1 combines with J gene TRBJ1-2; no clear D. The CDR3 runs to 13 residues. Germline CDR1 reads MGHDK; CDR2 reads SYGVNS. Trimming removed 7 bases from V and 6 bases from J, with 15 bases in between. DNA for the CDR3: TGTGCCAGCACCTCTGGGCTTCAGGATGGCTACACCTTC. Its protein is CASTSGLQDGYTF.

This chain uses TRBV11-3 with TRBJ2-2; D is unclear. Germline V gene data show CDR1 as SGHNT and CDR2 as YENEEA. There are 16 residues in the CDR3. Trimming left V 2 bases short and J 0 bases short, with 10 bases between. The CDR3 reads CASSLRSSANTGELFF. CDR3 DNA sequence: TGTGCCAGCAGCTTACGTAGCAGCGCGAACACCGGGGAGCTGTTTTTT.

The chain links TRBV28 to TRBJ2-7, with a weak D call TRBD2 (6 bases). V was clipped by 5 bases and J by 7 bases, with 15 bases between them. The CDR3 length is 13 residues. Germline CDR1 reads MDHEN; CDR2 reads SYDVKM. CDR3 nucleotides: TGTGCCAGCAGTCCCGGGCGGGGTGTTGAGCAGTACTTC. Its translation: CASSPGRGVEQYF.

This chain uses TRBV6-8 with TRBJ1-5; D is undetermined. CDR3 size: 14 residues. Trimming took 7 bases from V and 4 from J, leaving 14 bases between them. In germline, CDR1 is MNHGY, CDR2 SAAAGT. CDR3 DNA: TGTGCCAGCATGGTGTATCCACCTAATCAGCCCCAGCATTTT. Translating it yields CASMVYPPNQPQHF.

The chain recombines TRBV19 with TRBJ1-1, with D maybe TRBD1 (6 bases). V lost 4 bases and J lost 3, with 12 bases in between. The germline V gene has CDR1 LNHDA and CDR2 SQIVND (reference sequence). The CDR3 covers 14 residues. DNA of the CDR3: TGTGCCAGTAGTACCCAGGGGACTTACACTGAAGCTTTCTTT. Translating gives CASSTQGTYTEAFF.

The genes are TRBV18 and TRBJ2-2; TRBD1 is a possible D gene (5 bases). CDR1 is KGHSH, CDR2 LQKENI, per germline. The CDR3 is 14 amino acids. Trimming stripped 2 bases from V and 7 bases from J, with 11 bases between. CDR3 sequence (DNA): TGTGCCAGCTCACCAGTTGCAGGGAACGGGGAGCTGTTTTTT. Its protein is CASSPVAGNGELFF.

This clone appeared a few times. The V and J genes are TRBV2 and TRBJ1-1; no reliable D call. V lost 8 bases to trimming and J lost 11 bases, with 21 bases between them. Germline V gene lookup returns CDR1 SNHLY and CDR2 FYNNEI. CDR3 size: 13 residues. The chain's CDR3 is CASGHSGGVRAFF. The CDR3 DNA reads as TGTGCCAGCGGGCACTCCGGCGGGGTTAGGGCTTTCTTT.

The chain links TRBV5-1 to TRBJ2-1; TRBD1 matches at 10 bases. The CDR3 runs 15 residues. Germline-derived CDR1 and CDR2 are SGHRS and YFSETQ. The V segment lost 4 bases and the J segment 6 bases; nucleotides outside the gene matches: 7. The CDR3 loop is CASSQEDRGGNEQFF. In DNA, the CDR3 is TGCGCCAGCAGCCAAGAGGACAGGGGGGGCAATGAGCAGTTCTTC. Looking up the rest from reference TRBV5-1 and TRBJ2-1 gives the full variable domain: KAGVTQTPRYLIKTRGQQVTLSCSPISGHRSVSWYQQTPGQGLQFLFEYFSETQRNKGNFPGRFSGRQFSNSRSEMNVSTLELGDSALYLCASSQEDRGGNEQFFGPGTRLTVL.

The chain is built from TRBV6-7 and TRBJ1-2; D unclear. TRBV6-7 has ORF status, its function being uncertain. Trimming left V 10 bases short and J 5 bases short, with 17 bases between. This CDR3 is built from 13 residues. CDR3 DNA: TGTGCCAACCTCCATCCGCGGGGTTATGGCTACACCTTC. Translation: CANLHPRGYGYTF.

The chain carries TRBV28 and TRBJ2-7; no definite D call. V lost 5 bases and J lost 3, with 11 bases in between. The CDR3 contains 13 residues. Germline CDR1 is MDHEN and CDR2 is SYDVKM. CDR3 region: CASSNGMSYEQYF. CDR3 DNA: TGTGCCAGCAGTAATGGGATGAGCTACGAGCAGTACTTC.

This clone was counted a single time. The chain employs TRBV19 and TRBJ2-7; D may be TRBD1 or TRBD2 (5 bases each). Per the germline V gene, CDR1 is LNHDA and CDR2 is SQIVND (reference sequence). Trimming pared 3 bases from V and 0 bases from J, leaving 9 bases between. This CDR3 contains 14 residues. The CDR3 reads CASSINGASYEQYF. CDR3 bases: TGTGCCAGTAGTATTAACGGGGCCTCCTACGAGCAGTACTTC.

This clone appeared a single time. This chain joins TRBV28 and TRBJ1-2; 7 bases align to TRBD1. The CDR3 runs to 12 residues. CDR1 is MDHEN, CDR2 SYDVKM, per germline. V lost 8 bases to trimming and J lost 3 bases; unmatched junction nucleotides: 3. The CDR3 region has the DNA TGTGCCAGCCACGGGACAGACTATGGCTACACCTTC. Its protein is CASHGTDYGYTF.